Each of the 6 T cell receptor beta chains below was sequenced from the same sample in a study of blood T cell repertoires in COVID-19. The assay was immunoSEQ multiplex PCR, and TCRdb's table has in-frame clones only and misses some. The sample contains 200,000 to 250,000 clones, 84% of which appear only once. The sample was PBMCs or T cells enriched from blood (not recorded which). These receptors originate from a man in his sixties who had recovered from COVID-19.

The J gene is TRBJ1-5, the V gene TRBV3-1 (or the pseudogene TRBV3-2); D uncertain. Per germline, CDR1 LGHDT and CDR2 YNNKEL (reference sequence). The V end lost 0 bases, the J end lost 6 bases, and 6 bases lay between the germline ends. The CDR3 contains 13 residues. CDR3 region: CASSQDLSQPQHF. CDR3 in DNA: TGTGCCAGCAGCCAAGATCTATCTCAGCCCCAGCATTTT.

The chain joins TRBV25-1 to TRBJ2-5, with 9 bases identical to TRBD1. Losses at the gene ends were 6 bases for V and 4 bases for J; bases not matched to a gene: 6. This CDR3 has 14 residues. Germline V gene data show CDR1 as MGHDK and CDR2 as SYGVNS. Here the CDR3 reads CASSEDRGTETQYF. CDR3 nucleotide sequence: TGTGCCAGCAGCGAGGACAGGGGCACAGAGACCCAGTACTTC. The full variable domain, rest sourced from reference TRBV25-1 and TRBJ2-5, is EADIYQTPRYLVIGTGKKITLECSQTMGHDKMYWYQQDPGMELHLIHYSYGVNSTEKGDLSSESTVSRIRTEHFPLTLESARPSHTSQYLCASSEDRGTETQYFGPGTRLLVL.

This clone was recorded only once. DNA for the CDR3: TGTGCCAGCAGCTTAACTCCCGGGTGGCCTGGGGCCAACGTCCTGACTTTC. Encoded protein: CASSLTPGWPGANVLTF. The genes are TRBV7-2 and TRBJ2-6; D remains unclear. The germline CDR1 and CDR2 sequences are SGHTA and FQGNSA. V lost 2 bases, J lost 2 bases, and 13 bases lay in between. This CDR3 is 17 amino acids long.

The V gene is TRBV5-1, the J gene TRBJ2-7; 7 bases line up with TRBD2. The CDR3 has 14 amino acids. In germline, CDR1 is SGHRS, CDR2 YFSETQ. J lost 0 bases, V lost 5 bases, and 5 bases had no gene match. The CDR3 is CASRFAGDSYEQYF. The CDR3 region has the DNA TGCGCCAGCAGATTTGCGGGGGACTCCTACGAGCAGTACTTC.

Written as DNA, the CDR3 is TGTGCCAGCTCTCCCGGGACAGGCACCGGGGAGCTGTTTTTT. It codes for CASSPGTGTGELFF. The rearrangement links TRBV18 to TRBJ2-2; 8 bases are a match to TRBD1. V lost 6 bases to trimming and J lost 4 bases; unmatched junction nucleotides: 4. Germline V gene data show CDR1 as KGHSH and CDR2 as LQKENI. The CDR3 totals 14 residues.

This clone was seen more than once but under ten times. CDR3 sequence: CAVRGGRAETQYF. The CDR3 nucleotides read TGTGCCGTCCGGGGGGGGCGGGCGGAGACCCAGTACTTC. This rearrangement joins TRBV2 to TRBJ2-5; 8 nucleotides agree with TRBD2. V was clipped by 11 bases and J by 5 bases; unmatched bases: 10. The CDR3 is 13 residues long. Germline loops: CDR1 SNHLY, CDR2 FYNNEI. Filled out from reference TRBV2 and TRBJ2-5, the complete variable domain reads EPEVTQTPSHQVTQMGQEVILRCVPISNHLYFYWYRQILGQKVEFLVSFYNNEISEKSEIFDDQFSVERPDGSNFTLKIRSTKLEDSAMYFCAVRGGRAETQYFGPGTRLLVL.